The rows below give T cell receptor beta chains drawn from one sample of a study of T-cell reconstitution after alpha-beta-depleted transplantation in children. One entry per CDR3 protein, called by TCRdb with MiXCR from the PCR reads. The sample has 300,000 to 400,000 distinct CDR3 sequences, more than 20% seen once. The sample was PBMCs, mostly from graft donor cells, taken 180 days after TCRalphabeta/CD19-depleted stem cell transplant. All receptors derive from a male patient aged 10-17 years who had a stem cell transplant for acute lymphoblastic leukemia, so the T cells may come from the graft donor. Each CDR3 is given with its conserved first and last residue. A D gene is named only where the DNA matches it firmly. Expanded clones are given a class, and other clones once, few, many or no size at all.

>NA|TRBD2|TRBV3-1|TRBJ2-3
CASSQVTIAGSTDTQYF
TGTGCCAGCAGCCAAGTAACCATAGCGGGCAGCACAGATACGCAGTATTTT
>NA|NA|TRBV6-5|TRBJ2-5
CASSYPEETQYF
TGTGCCAGCAGTTACCCCGAGGAGACCCAGTACTTC
>NA|TRBD2|TRBV5-6|TRBJ2-1
CASSRRLAGVDEQFF
TGTGCCAGCAGTCGCCGACTAGCGGGAGTCGATGAGCAGTTCTTC
>few|NA|TRBV20-1|TRBJ1-1
CSAVSREYTEAFF
TGCAGTGCTGTAAGCAGGGAGTACACTGAAGCTTTCTTT
>once|TRBD2|TRBV7-2|TRBJ2-7
CASSWNLAGGYYEQYF
TGTGCCAGCAGCTGGAACCTAGCGGGAGGGTATTACGAGCAGTACTTC
>NA|NA|TRBV12-3/TRBV12-4|TRBJ1-6
CASTPSFVGADSPLHF
TGTGCCAGCACCCCAAGTTTCGTGGGGGCGGATTCACCCCTCCACTTT
>NA|NA|TRBV12-3/TRBV12-4|TRBJ1-5
CASTLSRGGNQPQHF
TGTGCCAGCACCTTATCTAGGGGAGGCAATCAGCCCCAGCATTTT
>few|TRBD2|TRBV5-5|TRBJ2-7
CASSRTSPSSYEQYF
TGTGCCAGCAGCCGGACTAGTCCGAGCTCCTACGAGCAGTACTTC
>few|TRBD1|TRBV6-1|TRBJ1-2
CASSRPGTGTNYGYTF
TGTGCCAGCAGTCGGCCCGGGACAGGGACCAACTATGGCTACACCTTC
>few|TRBD2|TRBV6-6|TRBJ2-7
CASTHSGGYEQYF
TGTGCCAGCACCCACTCGGGGGGGTACGAGCAGTACTTC
>many|NA|TRBV25-1|TRBJ2-1
CASSLGAYNEQFF
TGTGCCAGTAGTTTGGGGGCCTACAATGAGCAGTTCTTC
>many|NA|TRBV29-1|TRBJ1-2
CSVEALSPKRYGYTF
TGCAGCGTTGAAGCCCTCTCCCCTAAAAGATATGGCTACACCTTC
>NA|TRBD1|TRBV25-1|TRBJ2-1
CASGGTGYEQFF
TGTGCCAGCGGGGGGACAGGGTATGAGCAGTTCTTC
>many|NA|TRBV5-1|TRBJ2-1
CASSFLSSYNEQFF
TGCGCCAGCAGCTTCTTATCCTCCTACAATGAGCAGTTCTTC
>few|NA|TRBV9|TRBJ2-5
CASSGGWLIQETQYF
TGTGCCAGCAGCGGCGGTTGGCTCATCCAAGAGACCCAGTACTTC
>NA|TRBD2|TRBV7-9|TRBJ2-3
CASSRRLADLTDTQYF
TGTGCCAGCAGCCGCAGACTAGCGGATCTCACAGATACGCAGTATTTT
>few|TRBD2|TRBV7-9|TRBJ2-3
CASSHIAGGDTQYF
TGTGCCAGCAGTCATATAGCGGGAGGAGATACGCAGTATTTT
>many|TRBD2|TRBV5-1|TRBJ2-1
CASSLAGASYNEQFF
TGTGCCAGCAGTCTAGCGGGAGCCTCCTACAATGAGCAGTTCTTC
>few|TRBD2|TRBV4-1|TRBJ2-1
CASNLGTTDNEQFF
TGCGCCAGCAACCTTGGGACTACCGATAATGAGCAGTTCTTC
>NA|TRBD1|TRBV6-1|TRBJ1-2
CASSRTGGYYGYTF
TGTGCCAGCAGCCGGACAGGGGGTTATTATGGCTACACCTTC
>NA|NA|TRBV29-1|TRBJ2-7
CSVEDESVNYEQYF
TGCAGCGTTGAAGACGAATCGGTAAACTACGAGCAGTACTTC
>NA|TRBD2|TRBV13|TRBJ2-1
CASSLGGPEHNEQFF
TGTGCCAGCAGCTTGGGAGGGCCGGAGCACAATGAGCAGTTCTTC
>NA|NA|TRBV5-5|TRBJ2-5
CASSPFGGGETQYF
TGTGCCAGCAGCCCCTTCGGTGGGGGAGAGACCCAGTACTTC
>few|TRBD1|TRBV7-2|TRBJ1-2
CASSLVTGDLGYTF
TGTGCCAGCAGCTTAGTAACAGGGGACCTTGGCTACACCTTC
>NA|NA|TRBV2|TRBJ2-5
CASRRTGGQYF
TGTGCCAGCAGAAGGACCGGGGGCCAGTACTTC
>few|TRBD2|TRBV20-1|TRBJ2-5
CSARALAGSGETQYF
TGCAGTGCTAGAGCGCTAGCGGGGAGCGGAGAGACCCAGTACTTC
>NA|NA|TRBV28|TRBJ1-6
CASSRDTYNSPLHF
TGTGCCAGCAGTCGGGACACTTATAATTCACCCCTCCACTTT
>few|NA|TRBV4-2|TRBJ2-1
CASSQGGTPSSYNEQFF
TGTGCCAGCAGCCAAGGTGGGACTCCAAGCTCCTACAATGAGCAGTTCTTC
>many|TRBD2|TRBV12-3/TRBV12-4|TRBJ2-7
CASSLGGGLGYEQYF
TGTGCCAGCAGCCTTGGTGGAGGACTAGGCTACGAGCAGTACTTC
>few|NA|TRBV12-3/TRBV12-4|TRBJ2-5
CASSFGPTQYF
TGTGCCAGCAGTTTTGGGCCGACCCAGTACTTC
>NA|NA|TRBV7-9|TRBJ1-1
CASSLSGARMNTEASF
TGTGCCAGCAGCTTATCCGGGGCCCGCATGAACACTGAAGCTTCCTTT
>NA|NA|TRBV11-3|TRBJ2-1
CASSSEAGWLNEQFF
TGTGCCAGCAGCTCAGAGGCGGGATGGTTGAATGAGCAGTTCTTC
>few|NA|TRBV4-1|TRBJ2-1
CASSQWQLGSEGGAYNEQFF
TGCGCCAGCAGCCAATGGCAGCTTGGTAGCGAGGGGGGTGCCTACAATGAGCAGTTCTTC
>NA|TRBD1|TRBV5-1|TRBJ2-7
CASSTTGTGRYEQYF
TGCGCCAGCAGCACGACCGGGACAGGGAGGTACGAGCAGTACTTC
>few|TRBD1|TRBV6-5|TRBJ1-4
CASSYTDRNNEKLFF
TGTGCCAGCAGTTACACGGACAGGAATAATGAAAAACTGTTTTTT
>few|NA|TRBV6-4|TRBJ2-2
CASKKYPSVPGELFF
TGTGCCAGCAAGAAATACCCTAGCGTCCCCGGGGAGCTGTTTTTT
>many|NA|TRBV12-3/TRBV12-4|TRBJ2-5
CASSLAEETQYF
TGTGCCAGCAGTTTAGCGGAAGAGACCCAGTACTTC
>NA|NA|TRBV3-1|TRBJ2-5
CASSQDIGLPEAQTQYF
TGTGCCAGCAGCCAAGATATAGGGCTCCCCGAGGCCCAGACCCAGTACTTC
>few|NA|TRBV6-1|TRBJ2-1
CASRLQVSSYNEQFF
TGTGCCAGCAGGCTACAGGTGTCGTCCTACAATGAGCAGTTCTTC